A single sample gave rise to the 10 T cell receptor beta chains below, sequenced in a study of blood T cell repertoires in COVID-19. Clones were read by immunoSEQ multiplex PCR, and TCRdb kept only the in-frame ones, dropping some. The data show approximately 38,000 clones, with 91% seen just once and about 5.5% held by the top ten. Sequences were obtained from peripheral blood. The receptors derive from a woman of 80 years or more with acute or convalescent COVID-19.

This clone was detected a few times. This chain links TRBV18 with TRBJ1-1; a weak D match, TRBD1 (6 bases). Trimming pared 5 bases from V and 1 base from J, leaving 23 bases between. The CDR3 extends over 18 amino acids. CDR1 KGHSH and CDR2 LQKENI come from the germline V gene. CDR3 DNA: TGTGCCAGCTCAAAAAGGGTAACGACGGACAGCCCGAACACTGAAGCTTTCTTT. Protein: CASSKRVTTDSPNTEAFF.

The chain couples TRBV4-3 to TRBJ1-5; tentatively, D is TRBD1 (5 bases). Germline CDR1 LGHNA, CDR2 YSLEER. The CDR3 is 17 residues long. Trimming cost V 0 bases and J 2 bases, with 14 bases left between them. The CDR3 DNA reads TGCGCCAGCAGCCAAGATAGTTACCCGGGGGGCAATCAGCCCCAGCATTTT. Its protein is CASSQDSYPGGNQPQHF.

The rearrangement joins TRBV5-1 to TRBJ1-1; 7 bases match TRBD1. Germline assignment: CDR1 SGHRS and CDR2 YFSETQ. After removal of 0 bases from V and 6 bases from J, the junction contained 8 bases not matched to a gene. The CDR3 has 15 residues. CDR3 sequence (DNA): TGCGCCAGCAGCTTGGAACAGGGGTCAACCCCTGAAGCTTTCTTT. It is translated as CASSLEQGSTPEAFF.

The chain links TRBV3-1 (or the pseudogene TRBV3-2) to TRBJ1-5; TRBD1 matches 8 bases. With V trimmed by 2 bases and J by 0 bases, 3 bases remained unmatched. Germline V gene lookup returns CDR1 LGHDT and CDR2 YNNKEL (reference sequence). There are 16 residues in the CDR3. CDR3 nucleotides: TGTGCCAGCAGCCAATGGACAGGGAATAGCAATCAGCCCCAGCATTTT. Translated: CASSQWTGNSNQPQHF.

This chain uses TRBV5-1 with TRBJ1-5; TRBD1 aligns across 7 bases. After removal of 0 bases from V and 11 bases from J, the junction contained 17 bases not matched to a gene. The CDR3 is 17 amino acids. Germline lookup yields CDR1 SGHRS and CDR2 YFSETQ. DNA of the CDR3: TGCGCCAGCAGCTTGGGCGAAGGGGGCTGGGGGTACGAGGCCCAGCATTTT. Translating it yields CASSLGEGGWGYEAQHF.

This rearrangement joins TRBV7-9 to TRBJ1-4; 10 nucleotides match TRBD1. Unmatched junction bases numbered 13, after V lost 5 bases and J lost 7 bases. CDR3 length: 17 residues. Per germline, CDR1 SEHNR and CDR2 FQNEAQ (reference sequence). CDR3 DNA: TGTGCCAGCAGCCGAGGGACAGGGGCCCCTGGGGGTGAAAAACTGTTTTTT. The encoded protein is CASSRGTGAPGGEKLFF.

This chain joins TRBV2 and TRBJ1-2; TRBD1 matches at 9 bases. Per the germline V gene, CDR1 is SNHLY and CDR2 is FYNNEI. This CDR3 contains 14 residues. V lost 6 bases and J lost 5; bases outside the gene matches: 7. CDR3 in DNA: TGTGCCAGCAGCCCGAGGACAGGGGATTATGGCTACACCTTC. This translates into CASSPRTGDYGYTF.

This chain connects TRBV19 to TRBJ1-5, with 8 positions matching TRBD1. CDR1 and CDR2 from the germline V gene are LNHDA and SQIVND (reference sequence). The V segment lost 4 bases and the J segment 4 bases; nucleotides outside the gene matches: 9. This CDR3 comprises 16 residues. The CDR3 sequence: CASSTLDRGGNQPQHF. DNA of the CDR3: TGTGCCAGTAGTACCCTAGACAGGGGTGGGAATCAGCCCCAGCATTTT.

The chain couples TRBV21-1 to TRBJ1-4. TRBV21-1 is a documented pseudogene. This CDR3 region has 16 residues. The CDR3 protein is CASSNPFCRGREKLFF. CDR3 nucleotide sequence: TGTGCCAGCAGCAATCCTTTTTGCCGGGGTAGGGAAAAACTGTTTTTT.

The chain recombines TRBV25-1 with TRBJ1-4, with a weak D call TRBD1 (6 bases). The CDR3 is 15 residues long. Deletions cut 0 bases from V and 8 bases from J, with 13 bases between. Germline CDR1 MGHDK, CDR2 SYGVNS. CDR3 loop: CASSEYEGEGEKLFF. Written as DNA, the CDR3 is TGTGCCAGCAGTGAATATGAGGGGGAAGGCGAAAAACTGTTTTTT.